The clone carrying this T cell receptor beta chain occurred once. The antigen remains undetermined. These data are taken from a study of PD-L1 blockade in urothelial cancer. As for the study in general: Blood gave a median approximately 150,000 T cells. Study-wide results and caveats: Clonality of blood TCR below the median before treatment predicted better survival.

The CDR3 length is 16 residues. From germline, CDR1 is SEHNR and CDR2 FQNEAQ (reference sequence). V was trimmed by 5 bases and J by 1 base, leaving 14 bases between them. Samples were collected from each patient before treatment and during treatment. Each patient gave between 1 and 8 of them in total. TCR analog templates of synthetic origin were spiked into each PCR. The protocol was immunoSEQ multiplex PCR, while the TCRdb copy is restricted to in-frame clones and leaves out a portion. This sample carries 100,000 or so clones, over 80% of them seen once, and the ten largest clones take almost 0.95%.

V gene TRBV7-9 combines with J gene TRBJ2-2, with D possibly matching TRBD1 (5 bases). Sequenced material: PBMCs, taken around atezolizumab (anti-PD-L1) treatment. The sequence derives from a woman of 80 years or more with urothelial cancer. The CDR3 DNA is TGTGCCAGCAGCCCGTTACGACAGTTGAACACCGGGGAGCTGTTTTTT. Amino acid sequence: CASSPLRQLNTGELFF.